This note documents a single TCR beta chain sequence. The antigen remains undetermined. The data belong to a study of response to subunit inactivated influenza vaccine. TCRdb ran MiXCR on the RT-PCR reads and lists one entry per CDR3 protein. This table has about 700,000 distinct CDR3 sequences, approximately 15% appearing once. V trimming: 6 bases; J trimming: 0 bases; junction bases outside the gene matches: 5. Germline CDR1 is LNHDA and CDR2 is SQIVND (reference sequence). There are 14 residues in the CDR3. General study findings and limits: The authors offered the suggestion that each seasonal influenza vaccination recruits few new T cells.

The source was PBMCs from blood, collected about 14 days before vaccination. The sequence was collected from a man over 45 who received an inactivated influenza vaccine. J is TRBJ2-7 and V is TRBV19; 7 positions agree with TRBD2. The CDR3 DNA sequence: TGTGCCAGTAGATCGAGCGGGGCCTCCTACGAGCAGTACTTC. Amino acids: CASRSSGASYEQYF.